A selection of T cell receptor beta chains follows, all from one sample in a study of blood T cells in healthy people across ages. TCRdb called the 5' RACE reads again in MiXCR, with one record for every CDR3 protein. The table shows over a million distinct CDR3 sequences, with around 43% occurring only once. The sample consisted of blood. These receptors all stem from a woman aged 60-75 years in good health. Each CDR3 is given with its conserved first and last residue. The order of the fields is V gene, D gene, clone size, J gene, CDR3 protein, CDR3 DNA. D genes are given only for firm matches. Clone size is given for some rows only: seen once, a few or many times, or a class if the clone is expanded.

v_call: TRBV5-1
d_call: .
clone_size: .
j_call: TRBJ1-1
cdr3_aa: CASSLERTEAFF
cdr3_nt: TGCGCCAGCAGCTTGGAAAGGACTGAAGCTTTCTTT

v_call: TRBV6-5
d_call: TRBD2
clone_size: many
j_call: TRBJ2-1
cdr3_aa: CASSYGTSGYNEQFF
cdr3_nt: TGTGCCAGCAGTTATGGGACTAGCGGATACAATGAGCAGTTCTTC

v_call: TRBV5-1
d_call: .
clone_size: .
j_call: TRBJ2-7
cdr3_aa: CASTIGGQILNEQYF
cdr3_nt: TGCGCCAGTACAATCGGGGGCCAGATTCTCAATGAGCAGTACTTC

v_call: TRBV4-1
d_call: .
clone_size: .
j_call: TRBJ2-1
cdr3_aa: CASSQVLEYNEQFF
cdr3_nt: TGCGCCAGCAGCCAAGTGCTGGAATACAATGAGCAGTTCTTC

v_call: TRBV12-3/TRBV12-4
d_call: .
clone_size: .
j_call: TRBJ2-7
cdr3_aa: CASSFGGGTSYNEQYF
cdr3_nt: TGTGCCAGCAGTTTCGGCGGAGGAACTTCCTACAATGAGCAGTACTTC

v_call: TRBV3-1
d_call: .
clone_size: .
j_call: TRBJ2-4
cdr3_aa: CASSQRMGSGIAKNIQYF
cdr3_nt: TGTGCCAGCAGCCAAAGAATGGGTAGTGGGATAGCCAAAAACATTCAGTACTTC

v_call: TRBV4-2
d_call: .
clone_size: .
j_call: TRBJ2-1
cdr3_aa: CASSQDLAQYNEQFF
cdr3_nt: TGTGCCAGCAGCCAAGATCTAGCGCAGTACAATGAGCAGTTCTTC

v_call: TRBV27
d_call: TRBD2
clone_size: .
j_call: TRBJ2-5
cdr3_aa: CASRLTLAGKETQYF
cdr3_nt: TGTGCCAGCCGCCTGACACTAGCGGGGAAGGAGACCCAGTACTTC

v_call: TRBV20-1
d_call: .
clone_size: .
j_call: TRBJ2-5
cdr3_aa: CSARFLGGEYQETQYF
cdr3_nt: TGCAGTGCTAGATTTCTGGGCGGGGAGTACCAAGAGACCCAGTACTTC

v_call: TRBV18
d_call: .
clone_size: .
j_call: TRBJ1-2
cdr3_aa: CASSTDNSKGVLNYGYTF
cdr3_nt: TGTGCCAGCTCAACCGACAATTCGAAGGGGGTTCTAAACTATGGCTACACCTTC

v_call: TRBV20-1
d_call: .
clone_size: .
j_call: TRBJ2-3
cdr3_aa: CSAGPVAIRTDTQYF
cdr3_nt: TGCAGTGCTGGACCCGTAGCGATACGAACAGATACGCAGTATTTT

v_call: TRBV20-1
d_call: TRBD2
clone_size: few
j_call: TRBJ2-1
cdr3_aa: CSARGPKTSGRSHSYNEQFF
cdr3_nt: TGCAGTGCTAGAGGCCCTAAAACTAGCGGGAGGTCCCATTCCTACAATGAGCAGTTCTTC

v_call: TRBV20-1
d_call: TRBD1
clone_size: few
j_call: TRBJ2-7
cdr3_aa: CSAREGQGIIYEQYF
cdr3_nt: TGCAGTGCTAGAGAAGGACAGGGTATCATCTACGAGCAGTACTTC

v_call: TRBV9
d_call: TRBD2
clone_size: .
j_call: TRBJ2-7
cdr3_aa: CASSPPGRDSFYEQYF
cdr3_nt: TGTGCCAGCAGCCCACCTGGGAGGGACTCCTTCTACGAGCAGTACTTC

v_call: TRBV7-2
d_call: .
clone_size: few
j_call: TRBJ2-2
cdr3_aa: CASSPGPVGTGELFF
cdr3_nt: TGTGCCAGCAGCCCAGGGCCAGTGGGGACCGGGGAGCTGTTTTTT

v_call: TRBV20-1
d_call: .
clone_size: .
j_call: TRBJ1-1
cdr3_aa: CSASSPRANTEAFF
cdr3_nt: TGCAGTGCCTCCTCCCCCAGGGCGAACACTGAAGCTTTCTTT

v_call: TRBV7-6
d_call: TRBD2
clone_size: .
j_call: TRBJ2-7
cdr3_aa: CASSSRSSGRDYSYEQYF
cdr3_nt: TGTGCCAGCAGCTCCCGGTCTAGCGGGAGGGACTATTCCTACGAGCAGTACTTC

v_call: TRBV20-1
d_call: TRBD2
clone_size: few
j_call: TRBJ2-1
cdr3_aa: CSAERGSSYNEQFF
cdr3_nt: TGCAGTGCTGAGCGGGGGAGCTCCTACAATGAGCAGTTCTTC

v_call: TRBV27
d_call: .
clone_size: few
j_call: TRBJ2-1
cdr3_aa: CASSPRADPYSYNEQFF
cdr3_nt: TGTGCCAGCAGTCCCCGGGCAGACCCTTACTCCTACAATGAGCAGTTCTTC

v_call: TRBV5-1
d_call: TRBD1
clone_size: few
j_call: TRBJ2-7
cdr3_aa: CASSTGQGSLLYEQYF
cdr3_nt: TGCGCCAGCAGCACGGGACAGGGCTCGCTACTCTACGAGCAGTACTTC

v_call: TRBV11-2
d_call: TRBD1
clone_size: .
j_call: TRBJ2-7
cdr3_aa: CASSLYTGTGGYEQYF
cdr3_nt: TGTGCCAGCAGCTTATACACCGGGACAGGCGGTTACGAGCAGTACTTC

v_call: TRBV27
d_call: TRBD1
clone_size: .
j_call: TRBJ1-6
cdr3_aa: CASKGRQGDSPLHF
cdr3_nt: TGTGCCAGCAAAGGGAGACAGGGAGATTCACCCCTCCACTTT

v_call: TRBV4-1
d_call: .
clone_size: few
j_call: TRBJ2-1
cdr3_aa: CASSQVRGPYEQFF
cdr3_nt: TGCGCCAGCAGCCAAGTTAGGGGTCCGTATGAGCAGTTCTTC

v_call: TRBV5-1
d_call: .
clone_size: .
j_call: TRBJ2-1
cdr3_aa: CASSFYIPWSGREQFF
cdr3_nt: TGCGCCAGCAGCTTCTACATCCCCTGGTCTGGACGCGAGCAGTTCTTC

v_call: TRBV5-5
d_call: TRBD2
clone_size: .
j_call: TRBJ2-5
cdr3_aa: CASRTLAGGETQYF
cdr3_nt: TGTGCCAGCAGGACCTTGGCGGGAGGAGAGACCCAGTACTTC

v_call: TRBV20-1
d_call: .
clone_size: few
j_call: TRBJ1-2
cdr3_aa: CSARDHSGSYGYTF
cdr3_nt: TGCAGTGCTAGAGATCACAGTGGTAGCTATGGCTACACCTTC

v_call: TRBV5-6
d_call: .
clone_size: .
j_call: TRBJ2-5
cdr3_aa: CASSSQWQGWQETQYF
cdr3_nt: TGTGCCAGCAGCTCCCAATGGCAGGGTTGGCAAGAGACCCAGTACTTC

v_call: TRBV12-3/TRBV12-4
d_call: TRBD1
clone_size: .
j_call: TRBJ1-2
cdr3_aa: CASSPSAGQGNNGYTF
cdr3_nt: TGTGCCAGCAGTCCGAGTGCCGGACAGGGAAATAATGGCTACACCTTC

v_call: TRBV14
d_call: .
clone_size: .
j_call: TRBJ1-4
cdr3_aa: CASSQGAVPGEKLFF
cdr3_nt: TGTGCCAGCAGCCAAGGTGCAGTCCCAGGGGAAAAACTGTTTTTT

v_call: TRBV4-1
d_call: TRBD2
clone_size: .
j_call: TRBJ2-7
cdr3_aa: CASSQEAGDAYEQYF
cdr3_nt: TGCGCCAGCAGCCAAGAGGCGGGAGATGCCTACGAGCAGTACTTC

v_call: TRBV7-6
d_call: .
clone_size: .
j_call: TRBJ2-2
cdr3_aa: CASGSHPTGELFF
cdr3_nt: TGTGCCAGCGGCTCGCACCCCACCGGGGAGCTGTTTTTT

v_call: TRBV7-9
d_call: .
clone_size: few
j_call: TRBJ2-3
cdr3_aa: CASSLTLEWTDTQYF
cdr3_nt: TGTGCCAGCAGCTTAACCCTCGAATGGACAGATACGCAGTATTTT

v_call: TRBV27
d_call: .
clone_size: .
j_call: TRBJ1-2
cdr3_aa: CASSSTWGGYGYTF
cdr3_nt: TGTGCCAGCAGTTCGACATGGGGGGGCTACGGCTACACCTTC

v_call: TRBV7-2
d_call: .
clone_size: .
j_call: TRBJ2-5
cdr3_aa: CASSLLLAPQQTQYF
cdr3_nt: TGTGCCAGCAGCTTGCTCCTAGCGCCCCAACAGACCCAGTACTTC

v_call: TRBV4-1
d_call: .
clone_size: .
j_call: TRBJ2-3
cdr3_aa: CASSQPTDTQYF
cdr3_nt: TGCGCCAGCAGCCAGCCCACAGATACGCAGTATTTT

v_call: TRBV9
d_call: .
clone_size: many
j_call: TRBJ2-1
cdr3_aa: CASSVGGVNEQFF
cdr3_nt: TGTGCCAGCAGCGTAGGGGGTGTTAATGAGCAGTTCTTC

v_call: TRBV5-6
d_call: TRBD2
clone_size: .
j_call: TRBJ2-1
cdr3_aa: CASSSGTINNEQFF
cdr3_nt: TGTGCCAGCAGCTCGGGGACTATTAACAATGAGCAGTTCTTC